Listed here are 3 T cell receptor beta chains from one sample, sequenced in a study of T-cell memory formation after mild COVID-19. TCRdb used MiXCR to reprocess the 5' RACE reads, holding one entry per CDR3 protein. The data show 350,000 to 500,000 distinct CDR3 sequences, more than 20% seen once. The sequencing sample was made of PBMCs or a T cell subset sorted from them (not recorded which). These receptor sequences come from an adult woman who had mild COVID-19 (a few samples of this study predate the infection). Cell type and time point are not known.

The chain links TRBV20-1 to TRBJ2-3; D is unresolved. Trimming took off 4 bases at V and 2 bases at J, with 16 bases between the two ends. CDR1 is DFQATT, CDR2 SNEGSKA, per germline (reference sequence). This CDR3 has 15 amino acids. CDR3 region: CSAIDPGRNTDTQYF. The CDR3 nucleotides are TGCAGTGCTATCGATCCGGGTCGAAACACAGATACGCAGTATTTT.

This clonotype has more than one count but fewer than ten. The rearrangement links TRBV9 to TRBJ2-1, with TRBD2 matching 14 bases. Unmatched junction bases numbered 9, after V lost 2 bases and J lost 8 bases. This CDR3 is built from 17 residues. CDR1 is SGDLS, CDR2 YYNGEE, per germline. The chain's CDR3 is CASSVGLAGALGDEQFF. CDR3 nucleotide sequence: TGTGCCAGCAGCGTGGGACTAGCGGGGGCTCTCGGCGATGAGCAGTTCTTC. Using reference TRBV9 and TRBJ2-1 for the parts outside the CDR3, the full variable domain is DSGVTQTPKHLITATGQRVTLRCSPRSGDLSVYWYQQSLDQGLQFLIQYYNGEERAKGNILERFSAQQFPDLHSELNLSSLELGDSALYFCASSVGLAGALGDEQFFGPGTRLTVL.

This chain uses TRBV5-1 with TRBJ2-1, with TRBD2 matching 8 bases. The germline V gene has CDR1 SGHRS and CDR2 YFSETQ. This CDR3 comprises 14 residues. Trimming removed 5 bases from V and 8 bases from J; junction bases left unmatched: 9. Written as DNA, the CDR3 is TGCGCCAGCAGGTCCCGGGGGGGCTCGGATGAGCAGTTCTTC. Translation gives CASRSRGGSDEQFF.